This paragraph covers one TCR beta chain sequence. The germline CDR1 and CDR2 sequences are SGHRS and YFSETQ. V gave up 0 bases and J gave up 5 bases; unmatched junction bases: 10. The CDR3 is made up of 16 amino acids. This entry comes from a study of blood T cell repertoires in COVID-19. Original handling: The assay estimated nucleated cells by amplifying reference gene primers. Sequencing was performed with immunoSEQ multiplex PCR; in TCRdb, only in-frame clones are kept and a portion is missing. For V, J and clone size, that table is used; D and trimming come from the DNA. The table lists 190,000 or so clones, around nine tenths of them singletons.

V gene TRBV5-1 combines with J gene TRBJ2-7, with TRBD1 matching over 8 bases. Sequencing was carried out using peripheral blood. The receptor was isolated from a man aged 35-49 years with active or convalescent COVID-19. CDR3 sequence reads: CASSLDRGWGPDEQYF. CDR3 DNA: TGCGCCAGCAGCTTGGACAGGGGGTGGGGACCCGACGAGCAGTACTTC.